The T cell receptor beta chain described here comes from a study of healthy donors' naive CD4 and CD8 T cells. A linear amplification protocol produced the TCR libraries from 500 ng of total RNA. TCRdb re-analysed the reads in MiXCR, keeping a single row per CDR3 protein. The sample includes about 180,000 distinct CDR3 sequences, around 74% of them seen just once. This TCR was sampled from a pool of human donors in good health; the sample pools cells from several healthy donors. Sequences were obtained from naive CD4+ and CD8+ T cells sorted from blood, pooled from several donors.

DNA for the CDR3: TGCAGTGCAACGGTTCAGGGCCTGTCCTACGAGCAGTACTTC. Protein sequence: CSATVQGLSYEQYF. V is TRBV20-1 and J is TRBJ2-7; a possible D gene is TRBD1 (5 bases). V lost 6 bases, J lost 1 base, and 16 bases lay in between. The CDR3 runs 14 residues. Looked up from germline, CDR1 is DFQATT and CDR2 is SNEGSKA (reference sequence).